These 14 T cell receptor beta chains share one sample of origin, sequenced in a study of cytomegalovirus exposure and HLA in healthy donors. Primers: 60 Vbeta forward and 13 Jbeta reverse. Clones were read by immunoSEQ multiplex PCR, and TCRdb kept only the in-frame ones, dropping some. The table records 120,000 or so clones, about 80% of them present only once. Material for sequencing was PBMCs. Source of these receptors: a man under 40 in good health and CMV-seronegative.

The chain carries TRBV5-8 and TRBJ1-1, with TRBD1 as a possible D gene (5 bases). Germline V gene sequence: CDR1 SGHTS, CDR2 YDEGEE. The CDR3 runs to 12 residues. Trimming took off 4 bases at V and 8 bases at J, with 12 bases between the two ends. The CDR3 sequence is CASSVDNPEAFF. The DNA for the CDR3 is TGTGCCAGCAGCGTGGACAATCCAGAAGCTTTCTTT.

The chain combines TRBV9 with TRBJ1-2, with TRBD1 as a possible D gene (6 bases). The CDR3 sequence is 16 residues long. In germline, CDR1 is SGDLS, CDR2 YYNGEE. V lost 1 base, J lost 5 bases, and 18 bases lay in between. The CDR3 spells CASSVSTGQNLYGYTF. The CDR3 bases are TGTGCCAGCAGCGTATCGACGGGACAAAACCTTTATGGCTACACCTTC.

The V gene is TRBV7-2, the J gene TRBJ2-7; TRBD1 aligns across 11 bases. The ends lost 5 bases at V and 2 bases at J; junction bases unmatched: 5. The CDR3 runs to 15 residues. Germline CDR1 SGHTA, CDR2 FQGNSA. The CDR3 nucleotides are TGTGCCAGCAGCGTCAGGACAGGGGGCGCCTACGAGCAGTACTTC. Its protein is CASSVRTGGAYEQYF.

The chain combines TRBV2 with TRBJ1-2; TRBD1 is a possible D gene (6 bases). This CDR3 is built from 13 residues. The V end was cut by 8 bases, the J end by 4 bases, with 14 bases between. The germline gives CDR1 SNHLY, CDR2 FYNNEI. In DNA form, the CDR3 reads TGTGCCAGCCTGTACAGGGTAGCCTATGGCTACACCTTC. Amino acid sequence: CASLYRVAYGYTF.

The chain couples TRBV9 to TRBJ1-3, with D perhaps matching TRBD1 (6 bases). This CDR3 region has 17 residues. Germline CDR1 SGDLS, CDR2 YYNGEE. Trimming cost V 0 bases and J 0 bases, with 13 bases left between them. The CDR3, as DNA: TGTGCCAGCAGCGTAGACCCCGGGACACTCTCTGGAAACACCATATATTTT. Protein: CASSVDPGTLSGNTIYF.

The chain recombines TRBV9 with TRBJ2-1, with 8 bases matching TRBD2. Germline V lookup: CDR1 SGDLS, CDR2 YYNGEE. V dropped 0 bases and J dropped 4; count of bases not matched to a gene: 9. The length of the CDR3 is 17 residues. The CDR3 nucleotides read TGTGCCAGCAGCGTAGATCCCAGCGGGGGCGTATACAATGAGCAGTTCTTC. Amino acid sequence: CASSVDPSGGVYNEQFF.

This chain connects TRBV6-1 to TRBJ1-2; tentative D call: TRBD1 (6 bases). The V end was cut by 2 bases, the J end by 0 bases, with 19 bases between. CDR1 MNHNS and CDR2 SASEGT come from the germline V gene. CDR3 length: 18 residues. The CDR3 DNA follows: TGTGCCAGCAGTGAAAGATTGGGGGCAGCGCAAGCTAACTATGGCTACACCTTC. Its translation is CASSERLGAAQANYGYTF.

The chain joins TRBV28 to TRBJ2-1, with TRBD1 matching 8 bases. The length of the CDR3 is 16 residues. V lost 6 bases and J lost 8; bases outside the gene matches: 15. Germline loops: CDR1 MDHEN, CDR2 SYDVKM. This CDR3 is CASRAPTGVPLYEQFF. In DNA form, the CDR3 reads TGTGCCAGCAGAGCACCGACAGGGGTCCCCCTCTATGAGCAGTTCTTC.

This chain joins TRBV27 and TRBJ1-2; 7 bases fit TRBD1. CDR1 is MNHEY, CDR2 SMNVEV, per germline (reference sequence). V shed 2 bases, J shed 4 bases, and the junction held 7 bases outside the gene matches. The CDR3 is 15 residues long. CDR3 nucleotides: TGTGCCAGCAGTTTACGACAGGGATGGGCCTATGGCTACACCTTC. Its translation is CASSLRQGWAYGYTF.

This rearrangement joins TRBV28 to TRBJ1-2, with 8 positions matching TRBD1. Trimming took 2 bases from V and 8 from J; bases not matched to a gene: 10. The CDR3 totals 15 residues. Per germline, CDR1 MDHEN and CDR2 SYDVKM. CDR3 bases: TGTGCCAGCAGTTTAAGGGGGCGACAGGGGAAAGGCTACACCTTC. Its protein product is CASSLRGRQGKGYTF.

This rearrangement joins TRBV14 to TRBJ2-1; 12 nucleotides align to TRBD1. The CDR3 consists of 15 residues. Germline V gives CDR1 SGHDN, CDR2 FVKESK. J lost 9 bases, V lost 1 base, and 4 bases had no gene match. The CDR3 region is CASSQARGQGAEQFF. The CDR3 coding sequence is TGTGCCAGCAGCCAAGCGAGGGGACAGGGGGCTGAGCAGTTCTTC. Drawing the rest from reference TRBV14 and TRBJ2-1, the complete variable domain is EAGVTQFPSHSVIEKGQTVTLRCDPISGHDNLYWYRRVMGKEIKFLLHFVKESKQDESGMPNNRFLAERTGGTYSTLKVQPAELEDSGVYFCASSQARGQGAEQFFGPGTRLTVL.

The chain employs TRBV19 and TRBJ2-5; maybe TRBD1 (7 bases). Trimming cost V 5 bases and J 5 bases, with 18 bases left between them. CDR3 length: 15 residues. CDR1 is LNHDA, CDR2 SQIVND, per germline (reference sequence). CDR3 sequence: CASSSAPSGGETQYF. The CDR3 coding sequence is TGTGCCAGTAGTTCCGCTCCATCAGGGGGGGAGACCCAGTACTTC.

This chain links TRBV6-6 with TRBJ1-4, with D unresolved. The V end was cut by 7 bases, the J end by 2 bases, with 14 bases between. CDR3 length: 15 amino acids. Germline CDR1 and CDR2: MNHNY and SVGAGI (reference sequence). For the CDR3, the DNA is TGTGCCAGCACCGGGCGCGGGTGGACTAATGAAAAACTGTTTTTT. It translates to CASTGRGWTNEKLFF.

The chain combines TRBV30 with TRBJ1-3, with D perhaps matching TRBD1 (5 bases). V lost 1 base to trimming and J lost 15 bases, with 19 bases between them. Germline lookup yields CDR1 GTSNPN and CDR2 SVGIG (reference sequence). This CDR3 region has 13 residues. CDR3 DNA: TGTGCCTGGAGTGCAAAACAGAGGGGTAGCGGATATTTT. It is translated as CAWSAKQRGSGYF. Filled out from reference TRBV30 and TRBJ1-3, the complete variable domain reads SQTIHQWPATLVQPVGSPLSLECTVEGTSNPNLYWYRQAAGRGLQLLFYSVGIGQISSEVPQNLSASRPQDRQFILSSKKLLLSDSGFYLCAWSAKQRGSGYFGEGSWLTVV.